The 17 T cell receptor beta chains presented below share a single source sample, sequenced in a study of vaccination and CD4 T cells after COVID-19. No antigen has been assigned to these receptors. Treatment here: roughly 10-day PBMC culture with coronavirus spike peptide pools or control peptides (ViraFEST assay). Sequencing of cultured CD4+ T cell DNA used the Oncomine TCR Beta short-read assay. TCRdb reprocessed the PCR reads with MiXCR, giving one entry per CDR3 protein. The sample lists 20,000 to 30,000 distinct CDR3 sequences; 64% were seen once. The sequenced sample consisted of CD4+ T cells from blood, cultured in vitro. These receptors came from a human donor who had recovered from COVID-19.

The V gene is TRBV7-2, the J gene TRBJ1-5, with a possible D match to TRBD1 (6 bases). Trimming removed 3 bases at V and 0 bases at J, with 12 bases between. This CDR3 has 16 amino acids. CDR1 is SGHTA, CDR2 FQGNSA, per germline. The CDR3 DNA sequence: TGTGCCAGCAGCTTGACAGGAGTTTATAGCAATCAGCCCCAGCATTTT. Translating gives CASSLTGVYSNQPQHF.

The V call is TRBV30, the J call TRBJ1-5, with a weak D call TRBD1 (5 bases). Trimming removed 2 bases from V and 4 bases from J, with 15 bases in between. CDR1 is GTSNPN, CDR2 SVGIG, per germline (reference sequence). The CDR3 length is 15 residues. DNA of the CDR3: TGTGCCTGGAGTTTGGCAGGGCCTGAAAATCAGCCCCAGCATTTT. Residues: CAWSLAGPENQPQHF.

CDR3 region: CASSQDGRQDNSPLHF. In DNA, the CDR3 is TGCGCCAGCAGCCAAGATGGGCGCCAAGACAATTCACCCCTCCACTTT. The J gene is TRBJ1-6, the V gene TRBV4-3; D is unclear. Trimming removed 0 bases from V and 7 bases from J, with 13 bases in between. Germline values: CDR1 LGHNA, CDR2 YSLEER. The CDR3 length is 16 residues.

This clonotype appeared once. The chain has TRBV2 and TRBJ2-7; D is undetermined. V lost 7 bases to trimming and J lost 6 bases, with 16 bases between them. Germline V CDR1 and CDR2: SNHLY, FYNNEI. This CDR3 comprises 13 residues. CDR3 sequence: CASMRKAGSEQYF. CDR3 in DNA: TGTGCCAGCATGAGGAAGGCCGGCTCCGAGCAGTACTTC.

This clonotype appeared once. The CDR3: CASSSGRENTEAFF. The CDR3 DNA sequence: TGTGCCAGCAGTTCCGGGAGAGAGAACACTGAAGCTTTCTTT. The chain links TRBV28 to TRBJ1-1; no definite D call. V gave up 4 bases and J gave up 1 base, with 10 bases separating them. This CDR3 has 14 amino acids. CDR1 is MDHEN and CDR2 is SYDVKM in the germline V gene.

The chain couples TRBV20-1 to TRBJ2-5; a weak D match, TRBD1 (5 bases). Germline V lookup: CDR1 DFQATT, CDR2 SNEGSKA (reference sequence). This CDR3 has 12 amino acids. Trimming took 5 bases from V and 5 from J, leaving 12 bases between them. This CDR3 is CSAHGARETQYF. The CDR3 DNA reads TGCAGTGCTCATGGGGCCCGGGAGACCCAGTACTTC.

This clonotype came up a few times. The gene calls are TRBV28 and TRBJ2-3; no firm D call. Germline CDR1 reads MDHEN; CDR2 reads SYDVKM. The ends were cut back, 7 bases at V and 2 bases at J, with 16 bases in the middle. The CDR3 runs 15 residues. CDR3 amino acids: CASIYRWGYTDTQYF. In nucleotides, the CDR3 is TGTGCCAGCATATATCGTTGGGGTTACACAGATACGCAGTATTTT.

The chain joins TRBV6-5 to TRBJ1-5; maybe TRBD1 (5 bases). This CDR3 contains 15 residues. The germline V gene has CDR1 MNHEY and CDR2 SVGAGI. Deletions cut 3 bases from V and 9 bases from J, with 18 bases between. The CDR3 coding sequence is TGTGCCAGCAGTTATCGGGGCGCCGGGGGGTGGCCCCAGCATTTT. Amino acid sequence: CASSYRGAGGWPQHF.

This clonotype was counted a few times. The genes are TRBV19 and TRBJ1-2; 9 bases agree with TRBD1. The germline gives CDR1 LNHDA, CDR2 SQIVND (reference sequence). The CDR3 is 16 residues long. The ends lost 6 bases at V and 8 bases at J; junction bases unmatched: 16. The CDR3 DNA follows: TGTGCCAGTAGCTTAATCCCGGGACAGGGTATGCGAGGCTACACCTTC. This encodes CASSLIPGQGMRGYTF. Together with reference TRBV19 and TRBJ1-2, the CDR3 gives the full variable domain: DGGITQSPKYLFRKEGQNVTLSCEQNLNHDAMYWYRQDPGQGLRLIYYSQIVNDFQKGDIAEGYSVSREKKESFPLTVTSAQKNPTAFYLCASSLIPGQGMRGYTFGSGTRLTVV.

V usage is TRBV6-4 and J usage is TRBJ1-2; the D gene is possibly TRBD1 (5 bases). This CDR3 contains 15 residues. V was clipped by 4 bases and J by 7 bases, with 19 bases between them. CDR1 and CDR2 (germline): MRHNA, SNTAGT. The CDR3 spells CASSVWGTGFGGYTF. As DNA, the CDR3 is TGTGCCAGCAGTGTATGGGGCACAGGATTTGGTGGCTACACCTTC.

The chain uses TRBV2 and TRBJ2-5; possibly TRBD1 for D (5 bases). This CDR3 has 13 residues. Germline CDR1 SNHLY, CDR2 FYNNEI. V lost 7 bases to trimming and J lost 3 bases, with 12 bases between them. The CDR3 sequence: CASNAGREETQYF. The CDR3 coding sequence is TGTGCCAGCAATGCCGGCAGGGAAGAGACCCAGTACTTC. Drawing the rest from reference TRBV2 and TRBJ2-5, the complete variable domain is EPEVTQTPSHQVTQMGQEVILRCVPISNHLYFYWYRQILGQKVEFLVSFYNNEISEKSEIFDDQFSVERPDGSNFTLKIRSTKLEDSAMYFCASNAGREETQYFGPGTRLLVL.

The chain uses TRBV7-9 and TRBJ2-4; 11 nucleotides align to TRBD1. The germline CDR1 and CDR2 sequences are SEHNR and FQNEAQ (reference sequence). The J segment lost 7 bases and the V segment lost 4 bases, leaving 6 bases of the junction unmatched. The CDR3 sequence is 15 residues long. The CDR3 sequence is CASSYGTGGRNIQYF. CDR3 coding DNA: TGTGCCAGCAGCTATGGGACAGGGGGAAGGAACATTCAGTACTTC.

With respect to this clonotype: Its ends do not fully match the called genes, so a read error is possible. Here the CDR3 DNA reads TGTGCTAGCAGCTTGGACCGCTCCTACGAGCAGTACTTC. Translating gives CASSLDRSYEQYF. This chain joins TRBV7-7 and TRBJ2-7, with no clear D. The CDR3 sequence is 13 residues long. Germline V CDR1 and CDR2: SSHAT, FNYEAQ (reference sequence).

The chain has TRBV27 and TRBJ1-2; 9 bases agree with TRBD1. V was clipped by 4 bases and J by 4 bases; unmatched bases: 10. CDR3 length: 16 amino acids. Germline V gives CDR1 MNHEY, CDR2 SMNVEV (reference sequence). In DNA, the CDR3 is TGTGCCAGCAGTTCAACCGGGACAGGGACCCTCTATGGCTACACCTTC. The encoded protein is CASSSTGTGTLYGYTF.

The chain employs TRBV4-2 and TRBJ1-1; D gene unclear. The CDR3 extends over 14 amino acids. V was cut by 1 base and J by 5 bases, with 11 bases left in between. Germline lookup yields CDR1 LGHNA and CDR2 YNFKEQ. The CDR3 is CASSQGTDGTEAFF. The CDR3 nucleotides read TGTGCCAGCAGCCAAGGGACGGATGGGACTGAAGCTTTCTTT.

The rearrangement joins TRBV6-1 to TRBJ2-7; 7 bases are a match to TRBD1. Germline assignment: CDR1 MNHNS and CDR2 SASEGT. With 6 bases clipped from V and 0 bases from J, the junction kept 5 bases outside the gene matches. CDR3 length equals 14 residues. CDR3 protein: CASRPDRSSYEQYF. In nucleotides, the CDR3 is TGTGCCAGCAGACCGGACAGGAGCTCCTACGAGCAGTACTTC.

This clonotype has just one count. CDR3 DNA sequence: TGTGCCAGCAGTTCCCAGGGGGCGAGTGGCTACACCTTC. Translating it yields CASSSQGASGYTF. The V call is TRBV27, the J call TRBJ1-2; TRBD1 matches at 8 bases. This CDR3 is built from 13 residues. V lost 4 bases and J lost 7; bases outside the gene matches: 5. Germline V lookup: CDR1 MNHEY, CDR2 SMNVEV (reference sequence).